This TCR beta chain was sequenced for a study of relationships among human T cell subsets. The study's findings and limits: Th1, Th2 and regulatory T cells shared many CDR3 sequences.

From mRNA, alpha and beta CDR3 regions were amplified using semiquantitative ARM-PCR. ARM-PCR used tagged nested gene-specific primers, then communal superprimers for exponential amplification. First-round products served as template after exonuclease removal of nested primers. TCRdb independently ran MiXCR on the multiplex PCR reads; one entry per CDR3 protein. The data show around 14,000 distinct CDR3 sequences, with about 56% seen just once and under 40% held by the top ten. This CDR3 is 13 amino acids long. Germline values: CDR1 LNHDA, CDR2 SQIVND (reference sequence). V was pared by 5 bases and J by 2 bases, with 9 bases between. T cell subsets were isolated with antibody-coated magnetic beads. This clonotype showed up just once. Antigen unknown.

Sequencing was done on a sample of total T cells sorted from blood. The genes are TRBV19 and TRBJ1-2; D unresolved. The sequence derives from a man in his forties or fifties in good health. DNA for the CDR3: TGTGCCAGTAGTCAGGACGGCAACTATGGCTACACCTTC. Protein: CASSQDGNYGYTF.